The 29 T cell receptor beta chains below were found in one sample sequenced in a study of cytomegalovirus exposure and HLA in healthy donors (dated by TCRdb to about 2017). Libraries were made using the immunoSEQ multiplex PCR assay. Entries here come from immuneACCESS through TCRdb and include only in-frame sequences with V and J called. Some clones fail to appear in such tables; in the studies checked, an unresolved V gene covers under half of the shortfall, and the cause of the remainder is unknown. In all, the sample holds 45,000 to 65,000 clones, and 90% of those were seen once. About 3% of the sample is held by the ten biggest clonotypes. Sequenced: PBMCs. All receptors come from a man younger than 35 in good health and CMV-seronegative.

The chain employs TRBV29-1 and TRBJ2-1; the D gene is possibly TRBD1 (5 bases). This CDR3 contains 14 residues. Trimming stripped 6 bases from V and 0 bases from J, with 12 bases between. The germline CDR1 and CDR2 sequences are SQVTM and ANQGSEA. The CDR3 loop reads CSVLSRDSYNEQFF. In DNA form, the CDR3 reads TGCAGCGTCCTGTCCAGGGACTCCTACAATGAGCAGTTCTTC.

The genes are TRBV6-1 and TRBJ2-1; 12 bases match TRBD2. V dropped 3 bases and J dropped 6; count of bases not matched to a gene: 6. The CDR3 sequence is 16 residues long. Germline V lookup: CDR1 MNHNS, CDR2 SASEGT. For the CDR3, the DNA is TGTGCCAGCAGTGATCGGTCTAGCGGGAGGGCCAATGAGCAGTTCTTC. This translates into CASSDRSSGRANEQFF.

This chain connects TRBV6-1 to TRBJ2-3, with D tentatively TRBD1 (7 bases). CDR1 is MNHNS, CDR2 SASEGT, per germline. The ends were cut back, 3 bases at V and 2 bases at J, with 12 bases in the middle. The CDR3 length is 15 residues. CDR3 region: CASSDPGGLTDTQYF. CDR3 coding DNA: TGTGCCAGCAGTGACCCAGGGGGACTCACAGATACGCAGTATTTT.

The chain links TRBV6-1 to TRBJ2-7, with TRBD2 as a possible D gene (6 bases). This CDR3 region has 15 residues. V lost 6 bases and J 2 bases, leaving 17 bases between the germline ends. CDR1 is MNHNS and CDR2 is SASEGT in the germline V gene. The CDR3 DNA reads as TGTGCCAGCAGGGAGAGGCGGGAACCGACCTACGAGCAGTACTTC. It codes for CASRERREPTYEQYF.

The rearrangement uses TRBV6-5 and TRBJ2-1; a possible D gene is TRBD2 (6 bases). Per germline, CDR1 MNHEY and CDR2 SVGAGI. The CDR3 loop spans 12 amino acids. Trimming pared 6 bases from V and 11 bases from J, leaving 14 bases between. CDR3 amino acids: CASSSSTRKQFF. CDR3 bases: TGTGCCAGCAGCTCATCGACTAGAAAGCAGTTCTTC.

This chain connects TRBV2 to TRBJ1-5; D is uncertain. Germline V gives CDR1 SNHLY, CDR2 FYNNEI. CDR3 length equals 13 residues. Trimming shortened V by 5 bases and J by 7 bases, and 12 bases separated the two germline ends. CDR3 nucleotide sequence: TGTGCCAGCAGTAAGACCCGGGAACAGCCCCAGCATTTT. Amino acid sequence: CASSKTREQPQHF.

The rearrangement links TRBV5-1 to TRBJ2-3; D is unclear. The CDR3 is 15 residues long. With 4 bases removed from V and 0 bases from J, the gap between germline ends came to 12 bases. Germline CDR1 SGHRS, CDR2 YFSETQ. The CDR3 region is CASSELQVSTDTQYF. The CDR3 nucleotides read TGCGCCAGCAGCGAGCTCCAGGTTAGCACAGATACGCAGTATTTT.

This sequence joins TRBV7-9 and TRBJ2-1; D is ambiguous. V was pared by 4 bases and J by 2 bases, with 15 bases between. CDR1 is SEHNR and CDR2 is FQNEAQ in the germline V gene (reference sequence). CDR3 size: 16 residues. Written as DNA, the CDR3 is TGTGCCAGCAGCTCCGCTTTAGAACTGACCTACAATGAGCAGTTCTTC. Translation gives CASSSALELTYNEQFF.

The chain is built from TRBV18 and TRBJ1-3; D remains unclear. This CDR3 has 15 amino acids. V was pared by 0 bases and J by 5 bases, with 11 bases between. Germline CDR1 and CDR2: KGHSH and LQKENI. CDR3 DNA sequence: TGTGCCAGCTCACCACCGGCCGCAACCCGAAACACCATATATTTT. It is translated as CASSPPAATRNTIYF.

The chain links TRBV11-2 to TRBJ2-7, with TRBD2 matching over 7 bases. The CDR3 is 14 amino acids. J was trimmed by 5 bases and V by 5 bases; bases with no gene match: 9. Germline CDR1 and CDR2: SGHAT and FQNNGV. CDR3 sequence: CASSPWGGVHEQYF. CDR3 nucleotide sequence: TGTGCCAGCAGCCCCTGGGGGGGGGTCCACGAGCAGTACTTC.

The chain joins TRBV14 to TRBJ2-2; 7 nucleotides line up with TRBD1. This CDR3 region has 17 residues. CDR1 SGHDN and CDR2 FVKESK come from the germline V gene. J was trimmed by 0 bases and V by 0 bases; bases with no gene match: 4. This chain's CDR3 is CASSQDKGQANTGELFF. CDR3 DNA: TGTGCCAGCAGCCAAGATAAAGGACAGGCGAACACCGGGGAGCTGTTTTTT.

This chain connects TRBV7-6 to TRBJ2-7; D ambiguous. CDR3 size: 14 residues. V dropped 4 bases and J dropped 4 bases, with 14 bases sitting between them. CDR1 and CDR2 from the germline V gene are SGHVS and FNYEAQ. CDR3 amino acids: CASSSSGGAYEQYF. As DNA, the CDR3 is TGTGCCAGCAGCTCCAGTGGCGGAGCGTACGAGCAGTACTTC.

V is TRBV11-2 and J is TRBJ2-1, with a tentative D call TRBD1 (7 bases). The CDR3 is 16 residues long. The V end was cut by 2 bases, the J end by 6 bases, with 17 bases between. Germline CDR1 reads SGHAT; CDR2 reads FQNNGV. CDR3 sequence reads: CASSLRAGQLSNEQFF. CDR3 DNA: TGTGCCAGCAGCTTAAGGGCGGGACAGCTGAGCAATGAGCAGTTCTTC.

The chain recombines TRBV11-2 with TRBJ2-5, with 8 bases identical to TRBD1. The CDR3 covers 14 residues. V lost 3 bases and J lost 1; bases outside the gene matches: 1. Germline CDR1 and CDR2: SGHAT and FQNNGV. The DNA for the CDR3 is TGTGCCAGCAGCTTCACAGGGGGCCAAGAGACCCAGTACTTC. Translation: CASSFTGGQETQYF.

The chain combines TRBV5-1 with TRBJ2-3; 11 bases agree with TRBD1. Unmatched junction bases numbered 2, after V lost 4 bases and J lost 1 base. Germline CDR1 reads SGHRS; CDR2 reads YFSETQ. The CDR3 contains 15 residues. CDR3 in DNA: TGCGCCAGCAGCGTGGGACAGGGGGGCACAGATACGCAGTATTTT. Translating gives CASSVGQGGTDTQYF.

The CDR3 reads CASRPGGDWVQYF. The CDR3 DNA reads TGTGCCAGCAGACCAGGGGGCGATTGGGTTCAGTACTTC. V gene TRBV28 combines with J gene TRBJ2-4; 8 nucleotides align to TRBD1. The length of the CDR3 is 13 residues. Germline V gene lookup returns CDR1 MDHEN and CDR2 SYDVKM. J gave up 11 bases and V 6 bases, and 9 bases lay outside the gene matches.

V is TRBV10-2 and J is TRBJ2-5; 8 nucleotides line up with TRBD2. The trim removed 6 bases at V and 4 bases at J, leaving 19 bases unmatched. Germline V gene data show CDR1 as WSHSY and CDR2 as SAAADI. This CDR3 spans 18 amino acids. Written as DNA, the CDR3 is TGCGCCAGCAGGGGCTTATTTCGGGAGGGCCGAGGAGGAGAGACCCAGTACTTC. Protein sequence: CASRGLFREGRGGETQYF.

The rearrangement uses TRBV10-1 and TRBJ2-3; D remains unclear. Germline V gene lookup returns CDR1 WNHNN and CDR2 SYGVQD (reference sequence). Trimming left V 6 bases short and J 0 bases short, with 10 bases between. The CDR3 is 14 amino acids. The CDR3 nucleotides read TGCGCCAGCAGCCCTGTTATAAGCACAGATACGCAGTATTTT. Translated: CASSPVISTDTQYF.

This sequence joins TRBV5-1 and TRBJ2-1, with D possibly matching TRBD2 (5 bases). The germline V gene encodes CDR1 SGHRS and CDR2 YFSETQ. The CDR3 sequence is 18 residues long. With 2 bases removed from V and 0 bases from J, the gap between germline ends came to 18 bases. The CDR3 here is CASSFVRGSVSSYNEQFF. The CDR3 bases are TGCGCCAGCAGCTTTGTCCGAGGTAGCGTGAGCTCCTACAATGAGCAGTTCTTC.

This clone appeared a few times. V and J are TRBV5-1 and TRBJ2-3; TRBD2 aligns across 8 bases. This CDR3 is 15 amino acids long. J was trimmed by 3 bases and V by 1 base; bases with no gene match: 4. Per germline, CDR1 SGHRS and CDR2 YFSETQ. The DNA of the CDR3 is TGCGCCAGCAGCTTGAGCGGGAGAGTTACAGATACGCAGTATTTT. This gives the protein CASSLSGRVTDTQYF.

The chain couples TRBV9 to TRBJ2-7; D unresolved. Trimming took off 3 bases at V and 3 bases at J, with 7 bases between the two ends. The CDR3 length is 12 residues. Germline CDR1 SGDLS, CDR2 YYNGEE. The CDR3 region has the DNA TGTGCCAGCAGCGCCCTTAGCTACGAGCAGTACTTC. This translates into CASSALSYEQYF.

The chain carries TRBV6-5 and TRBJ2-5; no definite D call. Trimming stripped 3 bases from V and 5 bases from J, with 4 bases between. CDR3 size: 11 residues. Germline CDR1 MNHEY, CDR2 SVGAGI. CDR3 sequence: CASSYHETQYF. CDR3 DNA: TGTGCCAGCAGTTATCATGAGACCCAGTACTTC.

This rearrangement joins TRBV29-1 to TRBJ1-4, with D possibly TRBD1 on 5 matching bases. Trimming removed 6 bases from V and 9 bases from J, with 14 bases in between. Germline V gene sequence: CDR1 SQVTM, CDR2 ANQGSEA. This CDR3 has 12 residues. The CDR3 bases are TGCAGCGTCTGGACAAAGGATAAAAAACTGTTTTTT. This gives the protein CSVWTKDKKLFF.

This chain links TRBV14 with TRBJ2-1; D gene unclear. Germline lookup yields CDR1 SGHDN and CDR2 FVKESK. V was cut by 0 bases and J by 7 bases, with 10 bases left in between. The CDR3 is made up of 14 amino acids. For the CDR3, the DNA is TGTGCCAGCAGCCAAGACTATCTAGTAAATGAGCAGTTCTTC. This codes for CASSQDYLVNEQFF.

The rearrangement joins TRBV5-1 to TRBJ2-2, with 10 bases identical to TRBD2. The CDR3 has 16 amino acids. Germline V gives CDR1 SGHRS, CDR2 YFSETQ. V trimming: 3 bases; J trimming: 0 bases; junction bases outside the gene matches: 2. Written as DNA, the CDR3 is TGCGCCAGCAGCTGGACTAGCGGAACGAACACCGGGGAGCTGTTTTTT. This sequence encodes CASSWTSGTNTGELFF.

V gene TRBV5-4 combines with J gene TRBJ1-1; TRBD1 might be the D (6 bases). CDR1 SGHNT and CDR2 YYREEE come from the germline V gene (reference sequence). The CDR3 is 14 residues long. The ends were cut back, 4 bases at V and 1 base at J, with 11 bases in the middle. The CDR3 region is CASSRGHPNTEAFF. DNA for the CDR3: TGTGCCAGCAGCCGGGGACACCCGAACACTGAAGCTTTCTTT.

J is TRBJ2-2 and V is TRBV7-9; possible D gene TRBD1, 6 bases. CDR3 size: 14 residues. V was trimmed by 5 bases and J by 7 bases, leaving 14 bases between them. The germline gives CDR1 SEHNR, CDR2 FQNEAQ (reference sequence). CDR3 sequence: CASSGTGPHGELFF. For the CDR3, the DNA is TGTGCCAGCAGCGGAACAGGGCCCCACGGGGAGCTGTTTTTT.

This rearrangement joins TRBV28 to TRBJ2-6, with 11 nucleotides matching TRBD1. The CDR3 loop spans 17 amino acids. From germline, CDR1 is MDHEN and CDR2 SYDVKM. The trim removed 5 bases at V and 0 bases at J, leaving 3 bases unmatched. As DNA, the CDR3 is TGTGCCAGCAGTCGGGGGACAGGGGGCTCTGGGGCCAACGTCCTGACTTTC. This encodes CASSRGTGGSGANVLTF.

V usage is TRBV5-1 and J usage is TRBJ1-2, with D possibly matching TRBD1 (6 bases). V was trimmed by 4 bases and J by 2 bases, leaving 12 bases between them. CDR1 and CDR2 (germline): SGHRS, YFSETQ. The CDR3 sequence is 14 residues long. The CDR3 DNA sequence: TGCGCCAGCAGCCCCCGGACAGAGAACTATGGCTACACCTTC. Translated, it gives CASSPRTENYGYTF.